Given below is one TCR beta chain in context. A junction end diverges from the germline sequence, so it may reflect a read error. These data originate in a study of regulatory T cells in long-lasting Graves disease. Time point noted: newly diagnosed GD, antithyroid drugs for less than 3 months. PBMC-extracted RNA yielded the TCR library. This CDR3 has 12 residues. Germline CDR1 SEHNR, CDR2 FQNEAQ (reference sequence). Arm-PCR with iRepertoire HTBI primers amplified the CDR3 regions for these TCR beta libraries. Using its own MiXCR run on the multiplex PCR reads, TCRdb lists one record per CDR3 protein. This table has 450,000 to 700,000 distinct CDR3 sequences, 13% appearing once. This sample was also put to use in a study of T cells in Graves' hyperthyroidism and ophthalmopathy. From that study: Pregnant or lactating patients were excluded, as were those with uncontrolled infection or other autoimmune disease.

Sequencing used peripheral blood mononuclear cells (PBMCs), obtained at new diagnosis, from a patient treated with antithyroid drugs. The chain carries TRBV7-9 and TRBJ2-3; D perhaps matches TRBD1 (5 bases). This receptor was obtained from a man aged 25 to 40 with Graves disease. The CDR3 bases are TGTGCCAGCAGCCCGGACACAGATATGCAGTATTTT. Its translation: CASSPDTDMQYF.